This T cell receptor beta chain was obtained from a study of blood T cell repertoires in COVID-19. Overall study: From the United States, Italy and Spain came samples of acute and convalescent COVID-19. In each case, the material was cDNA or gDNA derived from T cells, B-cell-depleted T cells, or PBMCs.

Germline CDR1 reads MDHEN; CDR2 reads SYDVKM. CDR3 length: 16 amino acids. Trimming removed 8 bases from V and 0 bases from J, with 17 bases in between. Original handling: From reference gene primer amplification, estimates of nucleated cell counts were derived. Using immunoSEQ multiplex PCR, the repertoire was profiled, and TCRdb retains in-frame clones only, with some absent. That table is the source of V, J and clone size, and D and trimming were worked out from the DNA. Seen here are tens of thousands of clones, around 80% observed once, and the top ten hold 26%. The clonotype was recovered from a man aged 55 to 69 with active or convalescent COVID-19. V usage is TRBV28 and J usage is TRBJ1-3; D perhaps matches TRBD1 (5 bases). The sequenced sample was peripheral blood. This CDR3 is CASGTQDSFSGNTIYF. DNA for the CDR3: TGTGCCAGCGGGACTCAAGACAGTTTCTCTGGAAACACCATATATTTT. The full variable domain, with the rest looked up from reference TRBV28 and TRBJ1-3, is DVKVTQSSRYLVKRTGEKVFLECVQDMDHENMFWYRQDPGLGLRLIYFSYDVKMKEKGDIPEGYSVSREKKERFSLILESASTNQTSMYLCASGTQDSFSGNTIYFGEGSWLTVV.